These 17 T cell receptor beta chains were sequenced from one sample in a study of blood T cells in healthy people across ages. For the second PCR, which ran for roughly 6 to 11 cycles, a sample-barcoded 5' primer and a J-beta primer mix were used. TCRdb fed the 5' RACE reads into MiXCR, producing one record per CDR3 protein. The sample shows approximately 730,000 distinct CDR3 sequences, roughly 43% of them seen only once. Sequenced sample: blood. The receptor set was obtained from a woman in her fifties or sixties in good health.

The chain uses TRBV7-3 and TRBJ1-2, with 10 bases matching TRBD1. Germline CDR1 SGHTA, CDR2 FQGTGA. V gave up 5 bases and J gave up 4 bases; unmatched junction bases: 7. CDR3 length equals 15 residues. Written as DNA, the CDR3 is TGTGCCAGCAGCCAAGACAGGGGGCAACGCTATGGCTACACCTTC. Encoded protein: CASSQDRGQRYGYTF.

The chain combines TRBV3-1 with TRBJ1-6, with D perhaps TRBD1 (5 bases). The germline CDR1 and CDR2 sequences are LGHDT and YNNKEL (reference sequence). This CDR3 contains 17 residues. V gave up 8 bases and J gave up 1 base, with 18 bases separating them. The CDR3 loop reads CASGPSSGGSYNSPLHF. In DNA form, the CDR3 reads TGTGCCAGCGGCCCATCATCCGGGGGGTCCTATAATTCACCCCTCCACTTT.

In its sample, this clonotype was seen a few times. V gene TRBV29-1 combines with J gene TRBJ1-2; no clear D. The CDR3 totals 15 residues. Germline V gene data show CDR1 as SQVTM and CDR2 as ANQGSEA. V was pared by 5 bases and J by 4 bases, with 20 bases between. CDR3 nucleotides: TGCAGCGTTAGGAGCGGCGCTATAATCGGCTATGGCTACACCTTC. Translation: CSVRSGAIIGYGYTF.

This clonotype came up a few times. The gene calls are TRBV25-1 and TRBJ1-6; weak D call: TRBD1 (6 bases). V was pared by 1 base and J by 10 bases, with 14 bases between. Germline V gene lookup returns CDR1 MGHDK and CDR2 SYGVNS. This CDR3 region has 15 residues. CDR3 coding DNA: TGTGCCAGCAGTGAATCGGGCCAGGGGAAATCACCCCTCCACTTT. Translating gives CASSESGQGKSPLHF.

The J gene is TRBJ1-1, the V gene TRBV5-1, with D tentatively TRBD1 (5 bases). V was shortened by 4 bases and J by 6 bases, with 28 bases between the two germline ends. CDR1 is SGHRS and CDR2 is YFSETQ in the germline V gene. This CDR3 spans 18 amino acids. The CDR3 bases are TGCGCCAGCAGCCCTACCACCGGGACGTTGAGGGCTAAGGCTGAAGCTTTCTTT. It translates to CASSPTTGTLRAKAEAFF.

This chain connects TRBV12-3 or TRBV12-4 to TRBJ1-4; D is uncertain. Trimming took 6 bases from V and 10 from J, leaving 15 bases between them. The CDR3 contains 13 residues. CDR3: CASSSPTGRKLFF. The CDR3 DNA follows: TGTGCCAGCAGCTCCCCCACTGGGCGAAAACTGTTTTTT.

The chain has TRBV3-1 and TRBJ1-5, with D unclear. Germline CDR1 LGHDT, CDR2 YNNKEL (reference sequence). Trimming removed 1 base at V and 4 bases at J, with 5 bases between. This CDR3 contains 13 residues. The CDR3 loop reads CASSQGLNQPQHF. CDR3 bases: TGTGCCAGCAGCCAAGGGCTGAATCAGCCCCAGCATTTT.

This chain uses TRBV10-3 with TRBJ2-1; a weak D match, TRBD1 (6 bases). Germline assignment: CDR1 ENHRY and CDR2 SYGVKD. The CDR3 is 14 residues long. V lost 7 bases and J 7 bases, leaving 17 bases between the germline ends. The CDR3 DNA reads as TGTGCCATCACTACAGGGTTTGAGGATAATGAGCAGTTCTTC. The encoded protein is CAITTGFEDNEQFF.

This clonotype was recorded a few times. The chain employs TRBV2 and TRBJ2-2, with D perhaps being TRBD1 or TRBD2 (6 bases each). CDR3 size: 15 residues. Germline V gene data show CDR1 as SNHLY and CDR2 as FYNNEI. The V and J ends lost 8 bases and 5 bases respectively, with 18 bases between them. CDR3 DNA sequence: TGTGCCAGCGTACGGACAGCTGCGGGAACCGGGGAGCTGTTTTTT. It specifies CASVRTAAGTGELFF.

In the case of this clonotype: A read error is possible here, since a much larger clone lies one base away. V is TRBV29-1 and J is TRBJ2-1, with TRBD2 matching over 10 bases. The CDR3 contains 13 residues. V lost 4 bases to trimming and J lost 13 bases; unmatched junction nucleotides: 10. From germline, CDR1 is SQVTM and CDR2 ANQGSEA. The CDR3 here is CSVASGSLETQFF. CDR3 DNA: TGCAGCGTTGCTAGCGGGAGCCTAGAGACCCAGTTCTTC.

This clonotype has just a few counts. The chain is built from TRBV4-2 and TRBJ2-5; maybe TRBD1 (6 bases). The germline gives CDR1 LGHNA, CDR2 YNFKEQ. The CDR3 contains 15 residues. V was pared by 1 base and J by 5 bases, with 14 bases between. CDR3 nucleotides: TGTGCCAGCAGCCAAGGGACAGAGGGTCGGGAGACCCAGTACTTC. This sequence encodes CASSQGTEGRETQYF.

The V gene is TRBV7-3, the J gene TRBJ2-3; TRBD1 aligns across 12 bases. Germline lookup yields CDR1 SGHTA and CDR2 FQGTGA. This CDR3 has 15 residues. V lost 5 bases to trimming and J lost 5 bases; unmatched junction nucleotides: 5. CDR3 bases: TGTGCCAGCAGCGCCCGGGACAGGGGGCGAGATACGCAGTATTTT. Residues: CASSARDRGRDTQYF. The full variable domain, completed using reference TRBV7-3 and TRBJ2-3, is GAGVSQTPSNKVTEKGKYVELRCDPISGHTALYWYRQSLGQGPEFLIYFQGTGAADDSGLPNDRFFAVRPEGSVSTLKIQRTERGDSAVYLCASSARDRGRDTQYFGPGTRLTVL.

This sequence joins TRBV4-2 and TRBJ2-7; TRBD2 is a possible D gene (7 bases). The germline V and J ends were trimmed by 0 bases and 7 bases, with 22 bases remaining between them. CDR1 LGHNA and CDR2 YNFKEQ come from the germline V gene. The CDR3 extends over 17 amino acids. CDR3 residues: CASSQDMAGALYNEQYF. CDR3 bases: TGTGCCAGCAGCCAAGATATGGCGGGGGCTCTATACAATGAGCAGTACTTC.

This sequence joins TRBV3-1 and TRBJ2-1; D possibly matches TRBD1 or TRBD2 (6 bases each). CDR1 is LGHDT and CDR2 is YNNKEL in the germline V gene (reference sequence). The CDR3 contains 16 residues. With 2 bases removed from V and 7 bases from J, the gap between germline ends came to 18 bases. The CDR3 DNA sequence: TGTGCCAGCAGCCAAAGGAGGGGGTCTCATGGGAATGAGCAGTTCTTC. Its translation is CASSQRRGSHGNEQFF.

This sequence joins TRBV27 and TRBJ2-4, with D possibly being TRBD1 or TRBD2 (6 bases each). The CDR3 is 15 amino acids. Germline V lookup: CDR1 MNHEY, CDR2 SMNVEV (reference sequence). Trimming pared 7 bases from V and 3 bases from J, leaving 16 bases between. CDR3 bases: TGTGCCAGCACGGATACGGGGGCGGGCAAAAACATTCAGTACTTC. The encoded protein is CASTDTGAGKNIQYF.

This clonotype was recorded a few times. The V gene is TRBV9, the J gene TRBJ2-1, with unresolved D. Per the germline V gene, CDR1 is SGDLS and CDR2 is YYNGEE. The CDR3 runs to 13 residues. V shed 0 bases and J shed 5 bases, with 6 bases lying between them. The CDR3 region has the DNA TGTGCCAGCAGCGTAGAACTAAACAATGAGCAGTTCTTC. As protein: CASSVELNNEQFF.

This clonotype was observed many times. J is TRBJ2-7 and V is TRBV29-1; either TRBD1 or TRBD2 may fit D (5 bases each). V was trimmed by 6 bases and J by 5 bases, leaving 11 bases between them. The CDR3 covers 11 residues. The germline V gene has CDR1 SQVTM and CDR2 ANQGSEA. CDR3 bases: TGCAGCGTGACTGGGGGTCACGAGCAGTACTTC. Protein product: CSVTGGHEQYF.